These 15 T cell receptor beta chains originate from one sample sequenced in a study of blood T cells in healthy people across ages. A second about 7 to 11 cycle PCR used barcoded and J-beta primers. TCRdb reprocessed the 5' RACE reads via MiXCR and lists one record per CDR3 protein. This table has 890,000 or so distinct CDR3 sequences, roughly 60% appearing once. Input material: blood. These receptor sequences come from a man aged 30-40 years in good health.

This clonotype has only a few counts. This sequence joins TRBV20-1 and TRBJ2-3, with 11 bases identical to TRBD2. Germline V gives CDR1 DFQATT, CDR2 SNEGSKA (reference sequence). V shed 5 bases and J 8 bases; nucleotides not matched to a gene: 15. This CDR3 comprises 16 residues. This CDR3 reads CSAPLTSGARGGTQYF. In DNA, the CDR3 is TGCAGTGCTCCTTTGACTAGCGGGGCCCGCGGGGGTACGCAGTATTTT.

The chain recombines TRBV20-1 with TRBJ2-5, with no clear D. Germline CDR1 is DFQATT and CDR2 is SNEGSKA (reference sequence). The CDR3 is made up of 15 amino acids. The ends were cut back, 4 bases at V and 4 bases at J, with 19 bases in the middle. For the CDR3, the DNA is TGCAGTGCTATAAATAGTCCCGCTAAGGGAGAGACCCAGTACTTC. Its protein product is CSAINSPAKGETQYF.

The chain uses TRBV2 and TRBJ2-4; the D is unclear. CDR1 SNHLY and CDR2 FYNNEI come from the germline V gene. The CDR3 has 16 amino acids. V dropped 4 bases and J dropped 0 bases, with 13 bases sitting between them. In DNA, the CDR3 is TGTGCCAGCAGTGGCTCCGAAGGGCTAGCCAAAAACATTCAGTACTTC. Its protein is CASSGSEGLAKNIQYF.

This chain uses TRBV7-9 with TRBJ2-1, with TRBD1 matching over 9 bases. CDR1 and CDR2 from the germline V gene are SEHNR and FQNEAQ (reference sequence). The CDR3 consists of 13 residues. The ends lost 9 bases at V and 10 bases at J; junction bases unmatched: 10. The CDR3 region is CASLRGTGHEQFF. CDR3 sequence (DNA): TGTGCCAGTCTCCGTGGGACAGGGCACGAGCAGTTCTTC. Drawing the rest from reference TRBV7-9 and TRBJ2-1, the complete variable domain is DTGVSQNPRHKITKRGQNVTFRCDPISEHNRLYWYRQTLGQGPEFLTYFQNEAQLEKSRLLSDRFSAERPKGSFSTLEIQRTEQGDSAMYLCASLRGTGHEQFFGPGTRLTVL.

The table lists this clonotype with a count of one. V is TRBV25-1 and J is TRBJ2-7; 14 nucleotides align to TRBD2. Unmatched junction bases numbered 0, after V lost 2 bases and J lost 3 bases. The CDR3 has 15 residues. The V gene's germline CDR1 is MGHDK and CDR2 SYGVNS. The DNA for the CDR3 is TGTGCCAGCAGTGAAGGGACTAGCGGGGGCTACGAGCAGTACTTC. Protein: CASSEGTSGGYEQYF.

This chain links TRBV24-1 with TRBJ2-5, with 8 bases lining up with TRBD1. V shed 4 bases and J 4 bases; nucleotides not matched to a gene: 7. The CDR3 consists of 15 residues. CDR1 and CDR2 (germline): KGHDR, SFDVKD. The CDR3 loop reads CATSERQGPRETQYF. CDR3 DNA: TGTGCCACCAGTGAGCGACAGGGGCCACGAGAGACCCAGTACTTC.

The chain combines TRBV21-1 with TRBJ2-4; TRBD1 is the table's D call, not checked against the DNA. The better agreement between TRBJ2-7 and the DNA end casts doubt on the J call. TRBV21-1 is flagged as a pseudogene. The CDR3 sequence is 15 residues long. CDR3 sequence reads: CASSNGLRGPYEQYF. As DNA, the CDR3 is TGTGCCAGCAGCAACGGTCTAAGGGGGCCGTACGAGCAGTACTTC.

V gene TRBV18 combines with J gene TRBJ1-4; a weak D match, TRBD1 (5 bases). The CDR3 sequence is 14 residues long. The V gene lost 2 bases and the J gene lost 8 bases, with 12 bases spanning the gap. CDR1 is KGHSH, CDR2 LQKENI, per germline. DNA for the CDR3: TGTGCCAGCTCACCATCGCCCAGGGTAGAAAAACTGTTTTTT. As protein: CASSPSPRVEKLFF.

The chain is built from TRBV4-1 and TRBJ2-5; D perhaps matches TRBD2 (6 bases). Germline V gene data show CDR1 as MGHRA and CDR2 as YSYEKL. This CDR3 has 15 residues. Trimming took 3 bases from V and 5 from J, leaving 16 bases between them. CDR3 protein: CASSQEGLARETQYF. CDR3 nucleotides: TGCGCCAGCAGCCAGGAGGGGCTCGCGAGGGAGACCCAGTACTTC.

V usage is TRBV28 and J usage is TRBJ2-1; D possibly corresponds to TRBD2 (6 bases). V shed 6 bases and J shed 4 bases, with 16 bases lying between them. Germline loops: CDR1 MDHEN, CDR2 SYDVKM. The CDR3 runs 15 residues. This CDR3 reads CASSMGTSPYNEQFF. Written as DNA, the CDR3 is TGTGCCAGCAGCATGGGCACTAGCCCATACAATGAGCAGTTCTTC.

The rearrangement uses TRBV20-1 and TRBJ2-7; 9 nucleotides line up with TRBD2. This CDR3 spans 15 amino acids. V lost 3 bases and J lost 3; bases outside the gene matches: 9. Germline V CDR1 and CDR2: DFQATT, SNEGSKA (reference sequence). CDR3 sequence reads: CSARVGTSSVYEQYF. CDR3 nucleotides: TGCAGTGCTAGGGTCGGGACTAGCAGTGTCTACGAGCAGTACTTC.

This chain uses TRBV29-1 with TRBJ2-3, with 11 bases that match TRBD2. Per the germline V gene, CDR1 is SQVTM and CDR2 is ANQGSEA. The CDR3 consists of 15 residues. V lost 6 bases, J lost 4 bases, and 9 bases stayed unmatched. The DNA of the CDR3 is TGCAGCGTGGACCGTAGCGGGGGGGCCTCAGATACGCAGTATTTT. As protein: CSVDRSGGASDTQYF.

This clonotype occurred a few times. J is TRBJ2-3 and V is TRBV4-2; D not resolved. This CDR3 is 17 amino acids long. Germline loops: CDR1 LGHNA, CDR2 YNFKEQ. Trimming shortened V by 0 bases and J by 4 bases, and 17 bases separated the two germline ends. The CDR3 coding sequence is TGTGCCAGCAGCCAAGATGAAGGCGAAGTTGGCGCAGATACGCAGTATTTT. Translating gives CASSQDEGEVGADTQYF.

This clonotype has more than one count but fewer than ten. The V and J genes are TRBV6-5 and TRBJ2-5; 8 nucleotides line up with TRBD1. CDR3 length: 15 residues. V shed 5 bases, J shed 0 bases, and the junction held 5 bases outside the gene matches. Germline-derived CDR1 and CDR2 are MNHEY and SVGAGI. CDR3 nucleotide sequence: TGTGCCAGCAGTCCCCGGACAGGGAACCAAGAGACCCAGTACTTC. It codes for CASSPRTGNQETQYF.

The chain links TRBV6-2 or TRBV6-3 to TRBJ2-7; possible D gene TRBD1, 6 bases. The germline V and J ends were trimmed by 6 bases and 4 bases, with 19 bases remaining between them. The CDR3 is 15 amino acids. Germline V lookup: CDR1 MNHEY, CDR2 SVGEGT. The DNA for the CDR3 is TGTGCCAGCAGATCGGTGGGGCAGGGGCTTTACGAGCAGTACTTC. Its protein product is CASRSVGQGLYEQYF.